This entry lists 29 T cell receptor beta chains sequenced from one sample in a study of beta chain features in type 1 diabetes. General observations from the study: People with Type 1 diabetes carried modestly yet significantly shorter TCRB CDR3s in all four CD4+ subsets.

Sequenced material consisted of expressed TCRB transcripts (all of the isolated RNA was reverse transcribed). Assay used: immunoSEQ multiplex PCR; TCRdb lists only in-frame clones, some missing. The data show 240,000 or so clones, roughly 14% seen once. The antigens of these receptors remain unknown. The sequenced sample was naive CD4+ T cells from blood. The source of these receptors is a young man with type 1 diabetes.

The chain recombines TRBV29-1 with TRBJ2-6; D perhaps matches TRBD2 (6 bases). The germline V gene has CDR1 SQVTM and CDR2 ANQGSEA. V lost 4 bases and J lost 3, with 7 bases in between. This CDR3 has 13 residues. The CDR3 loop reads CSVAGSGANVLTF. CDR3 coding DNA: TGCAGCGTTGCCGGGAGTGGGGCCAACGTCCTGACTTTC.

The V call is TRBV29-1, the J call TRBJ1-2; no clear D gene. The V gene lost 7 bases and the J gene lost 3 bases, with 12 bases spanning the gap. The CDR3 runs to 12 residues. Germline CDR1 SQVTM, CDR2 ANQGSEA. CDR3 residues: CSGVEGDYGYTF. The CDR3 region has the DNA TGCAGCGGGGTTGAGGGAGACTATGGCTACACCTTC.

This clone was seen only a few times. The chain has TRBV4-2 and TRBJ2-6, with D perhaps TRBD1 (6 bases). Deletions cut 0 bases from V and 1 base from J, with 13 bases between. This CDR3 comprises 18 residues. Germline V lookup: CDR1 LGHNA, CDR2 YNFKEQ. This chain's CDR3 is CASSQDLGAGSGANVLTF. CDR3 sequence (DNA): TGTGCCAGCAGCCAAGATTTGGGGGCTGGGTCTGGGGCCAACGTCCTGACTTTC.

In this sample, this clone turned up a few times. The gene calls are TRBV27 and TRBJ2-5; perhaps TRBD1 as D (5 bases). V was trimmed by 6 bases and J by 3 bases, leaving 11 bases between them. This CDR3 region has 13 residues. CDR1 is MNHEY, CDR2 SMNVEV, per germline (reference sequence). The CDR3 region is CASSLQGEETQYF. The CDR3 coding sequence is TGTGCCAGCAGCCTACAAGGGGAAGAGACCCAGTACTTC.

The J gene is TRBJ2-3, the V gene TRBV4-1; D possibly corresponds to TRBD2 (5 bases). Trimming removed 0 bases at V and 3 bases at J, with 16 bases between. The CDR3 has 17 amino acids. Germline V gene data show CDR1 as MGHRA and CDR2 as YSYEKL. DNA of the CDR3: TGCGCCAGCAGCCAAGAAGGTGTGCGGGTTGGTACAGATACGCAGTATTTT. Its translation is CASSQEGVRVGTDTQYF.

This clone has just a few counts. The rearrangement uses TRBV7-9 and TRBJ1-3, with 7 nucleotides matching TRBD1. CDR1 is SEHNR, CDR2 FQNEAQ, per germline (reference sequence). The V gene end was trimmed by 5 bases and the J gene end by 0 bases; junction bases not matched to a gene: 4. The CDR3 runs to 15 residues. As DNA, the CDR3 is TGTGCCAGCAGCCTCAGGGGGAGCTCTGGAAACACCATATATTTT. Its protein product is CASSLRGSSGNTIYF.

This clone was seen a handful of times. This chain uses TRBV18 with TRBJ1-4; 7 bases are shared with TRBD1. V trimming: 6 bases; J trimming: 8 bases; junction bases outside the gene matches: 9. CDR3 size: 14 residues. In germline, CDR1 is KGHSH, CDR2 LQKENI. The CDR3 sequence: CASSLDRVREKLFF. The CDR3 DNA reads TGTGCCAGCTCGCTCGACAGGGTCCGCGAAAAACTGTTTTTT.

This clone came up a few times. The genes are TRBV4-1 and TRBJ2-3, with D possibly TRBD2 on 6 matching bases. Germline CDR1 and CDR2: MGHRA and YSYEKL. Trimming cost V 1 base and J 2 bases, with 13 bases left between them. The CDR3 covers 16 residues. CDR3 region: CASSQGNSGVTDTQYF. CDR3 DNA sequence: TGCGCCAGCAGCCAAGGAAATAGCGGAGTCACAGATACGCAGTATTTT.

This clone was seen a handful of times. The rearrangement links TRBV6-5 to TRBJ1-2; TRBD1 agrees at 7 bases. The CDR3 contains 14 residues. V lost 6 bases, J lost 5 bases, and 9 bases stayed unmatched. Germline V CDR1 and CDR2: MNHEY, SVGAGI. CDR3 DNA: TGTGCCAGCAGACAAGGGACAGACCGTTATGGCTACACCTTC. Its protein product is CASRQGTDRYGYTF.

CDR3 sequence reads: CASSPPGQGGTMNTEAFF. The CDR3 nucleotides read TGTGCCAGCAGCCCGCCGGGACAGGGAGGGACTATGAACACTGAAGCTTTCTTT. The chain is built from TRBV5-6 and TRBJ1-1, with 9 bases fitting TRBD1. CDR1 is SGHDT and CDR2 is YYEEEE in the germline V gene. The CDR3 spans 18 residues. Trimming took 4 bases from V and 0 from J; bases not matched to a gene: 13.

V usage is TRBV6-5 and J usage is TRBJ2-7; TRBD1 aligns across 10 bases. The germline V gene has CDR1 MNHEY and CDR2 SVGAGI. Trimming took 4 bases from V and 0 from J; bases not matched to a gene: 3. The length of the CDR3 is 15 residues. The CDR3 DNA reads TGTGCCAGCAGTTTCAGGACAGGGGGCTCCTACGAGCAGTACTTC. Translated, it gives CASSFRTGGSYEQYF.

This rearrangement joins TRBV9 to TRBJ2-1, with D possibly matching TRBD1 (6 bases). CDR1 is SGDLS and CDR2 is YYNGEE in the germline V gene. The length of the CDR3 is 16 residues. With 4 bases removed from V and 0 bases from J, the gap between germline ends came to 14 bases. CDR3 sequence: CASSLSDRSSYNEQFF. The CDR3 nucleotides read TGTGCCAGCAGCCTTAGCGACAGGTCCTCCTACAATGAGCAGTTCTTC.

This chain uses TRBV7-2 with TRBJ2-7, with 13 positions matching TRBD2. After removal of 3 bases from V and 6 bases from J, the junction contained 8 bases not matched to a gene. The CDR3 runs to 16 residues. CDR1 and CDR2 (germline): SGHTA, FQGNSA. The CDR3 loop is CASSFLGLAGAGEQYF. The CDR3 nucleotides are TGTGCCAGCAGCTTCTTAGGACTAGCGGGAGCGGGCGAGCAGTACTTC.

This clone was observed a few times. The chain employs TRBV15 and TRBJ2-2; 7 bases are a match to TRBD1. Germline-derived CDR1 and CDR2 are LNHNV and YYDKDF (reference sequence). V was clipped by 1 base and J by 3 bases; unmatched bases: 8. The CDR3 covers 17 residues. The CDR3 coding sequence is TGTGCCACCAGCAGAGGGGACAGATCCGTGGACACCGGGGAGCTGTTTTTT. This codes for CATSRGDRSVDTGELFF.

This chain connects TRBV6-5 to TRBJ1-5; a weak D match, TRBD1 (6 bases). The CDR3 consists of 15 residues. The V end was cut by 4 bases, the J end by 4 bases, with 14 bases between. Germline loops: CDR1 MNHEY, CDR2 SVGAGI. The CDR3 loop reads CASSLLKGGNQPQHF. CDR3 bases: TGTGCCAGCAGTTTACTCAAGGGGGGGAATCAGCCCCAGCATTTT.

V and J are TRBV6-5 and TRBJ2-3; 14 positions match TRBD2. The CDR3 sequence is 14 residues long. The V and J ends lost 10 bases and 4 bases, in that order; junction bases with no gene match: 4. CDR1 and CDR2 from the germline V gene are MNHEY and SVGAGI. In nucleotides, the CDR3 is TGTGCCACGACTAGCGGGGGGGCCTCAGATACGCAGTATTTT. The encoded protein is CATTSGGASDTQYF.

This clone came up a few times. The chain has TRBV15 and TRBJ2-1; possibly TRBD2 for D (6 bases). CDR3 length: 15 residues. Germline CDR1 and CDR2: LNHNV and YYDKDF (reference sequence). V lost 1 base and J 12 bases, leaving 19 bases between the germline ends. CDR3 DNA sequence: TGTGCCACCAGCAGAGGGACGGGGACTCCGCAGGGGCAGTTCTTC. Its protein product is CATSRGTGTPQGQFF.

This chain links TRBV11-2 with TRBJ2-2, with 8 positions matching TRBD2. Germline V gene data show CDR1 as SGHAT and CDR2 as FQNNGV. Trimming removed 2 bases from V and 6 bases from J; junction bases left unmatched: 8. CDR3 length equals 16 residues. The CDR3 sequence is CASSLLGGRSAGELFF. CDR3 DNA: TGTGCCAGCAGCTTACTTGGCGGGAGGTCAGCCGGGGAGCTGTTTTTT.

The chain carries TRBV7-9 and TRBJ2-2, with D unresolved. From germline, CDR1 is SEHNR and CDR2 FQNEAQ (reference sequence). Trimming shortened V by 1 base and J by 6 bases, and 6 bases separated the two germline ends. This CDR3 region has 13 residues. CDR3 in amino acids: CASSLGVAGELFF. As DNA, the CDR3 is TGTGCCAGCAGCTTAGGCGTTGCCGGGGAGCTGTTTTTT.

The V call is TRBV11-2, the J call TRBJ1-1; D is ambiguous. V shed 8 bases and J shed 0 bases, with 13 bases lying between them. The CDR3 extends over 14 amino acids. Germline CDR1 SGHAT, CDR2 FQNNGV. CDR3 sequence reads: CASATSQMNTEAFF. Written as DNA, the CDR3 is TGTGCCAGCGCAACCTCACAGATGAACACTGAAGCTTTCTTT.

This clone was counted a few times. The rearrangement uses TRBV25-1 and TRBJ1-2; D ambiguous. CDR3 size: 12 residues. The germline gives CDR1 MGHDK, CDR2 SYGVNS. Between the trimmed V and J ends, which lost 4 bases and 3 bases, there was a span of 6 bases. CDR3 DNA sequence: TGTGCCAGCAGTGGCGATCACTATGGCTACACCTTC. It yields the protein CASSGDHYGYTF.

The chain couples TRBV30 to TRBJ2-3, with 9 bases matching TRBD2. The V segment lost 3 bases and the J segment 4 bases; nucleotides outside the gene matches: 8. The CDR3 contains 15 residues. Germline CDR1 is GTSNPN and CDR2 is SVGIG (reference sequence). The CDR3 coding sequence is TGTGCCTGGAGGGAACTAGCGGGTTTTCCAGATACGCAGTATTTT. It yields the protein CAWRELAGFPDTQYF.

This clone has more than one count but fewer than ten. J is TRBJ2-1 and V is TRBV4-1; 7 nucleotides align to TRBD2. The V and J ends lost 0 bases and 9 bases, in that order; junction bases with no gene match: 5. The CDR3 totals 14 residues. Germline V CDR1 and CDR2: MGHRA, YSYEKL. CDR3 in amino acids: CASSQESLATEQFF. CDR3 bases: TGCGCCAGCAGCCAAGAGTCACTAGCGACTGAGCAGTTCTTC.

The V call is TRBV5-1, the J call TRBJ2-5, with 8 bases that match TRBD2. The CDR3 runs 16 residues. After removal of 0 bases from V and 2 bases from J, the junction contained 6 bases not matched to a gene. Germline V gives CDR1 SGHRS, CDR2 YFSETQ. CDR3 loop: CASSLEPASGQETQYF. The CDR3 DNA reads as TGCGCCAGCAGCTTGGAACCCGCTAGCGGGCAAGAGACCCAGTACTTC.

The CDR3 bases are TGTGCCAGCAGTTCCGGACAGGGGCCGGAATGGGCCCAGTACTTC. This sequence encodes CASSSGQGPEWAQYF. The chain combines TRBV27 with TRBJ2-5; 9 nucleotides line up with TRBD1. With 4 bases clipped from V and 9 bases from J, the junction kept 12 bases outside the gene matches. The CDR3 spans 15 residues. Germline CDR1 reads MNHEY; CDR2 reads SMNVEV (reference sequence).

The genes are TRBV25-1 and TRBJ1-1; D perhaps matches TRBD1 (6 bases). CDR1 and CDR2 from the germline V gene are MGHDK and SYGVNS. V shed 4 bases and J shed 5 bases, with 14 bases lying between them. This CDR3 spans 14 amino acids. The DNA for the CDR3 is TGTGCCAGCAGTGGCTCTAGAGGGACAACTGAAGCTTTCTTT. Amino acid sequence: CASSGSRGTTEAFF.

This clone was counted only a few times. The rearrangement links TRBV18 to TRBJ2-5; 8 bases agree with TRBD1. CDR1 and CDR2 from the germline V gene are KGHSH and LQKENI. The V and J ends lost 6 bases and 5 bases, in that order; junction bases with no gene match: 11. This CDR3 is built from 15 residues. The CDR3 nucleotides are TGTGCCAGCTCCATGAATCCAGGGGGCCGGGAGACCCAGTACTTC. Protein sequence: CASSMNPGGRETQYF. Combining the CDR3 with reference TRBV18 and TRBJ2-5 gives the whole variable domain NAGVMQNPRHLVRRRGQEARLRCSPMKGHSHVYWYRQLPEEGLKFMVYLQKENIIDESGMPKERFSAEFPKEGPSILRIQQVVRGDSAAYFCASSMNPGGRETQYFGPGTRLLVL.

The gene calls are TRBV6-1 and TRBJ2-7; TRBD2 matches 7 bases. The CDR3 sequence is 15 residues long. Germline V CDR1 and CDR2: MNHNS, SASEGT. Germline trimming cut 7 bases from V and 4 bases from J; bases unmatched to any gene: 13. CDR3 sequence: CASITGGLGGYEQYF. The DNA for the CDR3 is TGTGCCAGCATCACGGGGGGATTAGGAGGTTACGAGCAGTACTTC.

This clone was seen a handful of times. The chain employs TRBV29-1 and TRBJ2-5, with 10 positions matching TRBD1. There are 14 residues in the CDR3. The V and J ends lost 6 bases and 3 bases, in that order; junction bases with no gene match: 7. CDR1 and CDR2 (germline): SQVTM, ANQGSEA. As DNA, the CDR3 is TGCAGCGTAGACAGGGGGCAAAACGAAGAGACCCAGTACTTC. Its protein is CSVDRGQNEETQYF. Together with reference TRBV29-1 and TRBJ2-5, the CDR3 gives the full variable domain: SAVISQKPSRDICQRGTSLTIQCQVDSQVTMMFWYRQQPGQSLTLIATANQGSEATYESGFVIDKFPISRPNLTFSTLTVSNMSPEDSSIYLCSVDRGQNEETQYFGPGTRLLVL.